These 15 T cell receptor beta chains came from one sample sequenced in a study of post-analysis software for immune sequencing data. Findings and caveats of the study: Four or five TRBV segments (TRBV5-6, TRBV5-1 and TRBV20-1 among them) occurred more frequently in patients than in controls.

Their antigens remain unidentified. TCR beta libraries were prepared from cDNA with unique molecular identifiers. MiXCR was run by TCRdb on the PCR reads, yielding one entry per CDR3 protein. The sample yields about half a million distinct CDR3 sequences, roughly 46% seen once. The material sequenced was blood. All receptors derive from a girl aged 5-17 years with multiple sclerosis.

V and J are TRBV4-3 and TRBJ2-4; tentative D call: TRBD1 (6 bases). The CDR3 is 17 amino acids. Trimming left V 4 bases short and J 0 bases short, with 16 bases between. Germline CDR1 LGHNA, CDR2 YSLEER. The CDR3 nucleotides read TGCGCCAGCAGCCGGGATTTCACAGGGTTAGCCAAAAACATTCAGTACTTC. Translation gives CASSRDFTGLAKNIQYF.

This clonotype was observed a few times. Written as DNA, the CDR3 is TGCAGCGTCGTGGGACTAGCGGGGCTCTCAGAGCAGTACTTC. As protein: CSVVGLAGLSEQYF. The chain employs TRBV29-1 and TRBJ2-4; 13 bases map to TRBD2. The CDR3 contains 14 residues. The trim removed 6 bases at V and 13 bases at J, leaving 12 bases unmatched. From germline, CDR1 is SQVTM and CDR2 ANQGSEA. Full variable domain (rest looked up from reference TRBV29-1 and TRBJ2-4): SAVISQKPSRDICQRGTSLTIQCQVDSQVTMMFWYRQQPGQSLTLIATANQGSEATYESGFVIDKFPISRPNLTFSTLTVSNMSPEDSSIYLCSVVGLAGLSEQYFGAGTRLSVL.

The gene calls are TRBV20-1 and TRBJ2-3; D uncertain. Trimming removed 1 base from V and 4 bases from J, with 6 bases in between. Germline CDR1 reads DFQATT; CDR2 reads SNEGSKA (reference sequence). The CDR3 sequence is 12 residues long. CDR3 DNA sequence: TGCAGTGCTAGAGTAGGACCAGATACGCAGTATTTT. It yields the protein CSARVGPDTQYF.

The V and J genes are TRBV20-1 and TRBJ2-3; 10 bases line up with TRBD2. In germline, CDR1 is DFQATT, CDR2 SNEGSKA (reference sequence). V shed 4 bases and J 1 base; nucleotides not matched to a gene: 2. CDR3 length: 14 residues. This chain's CDR3 is CSATSGRGTDTQYF. CDR3 sequence (DNA): TGCAGTGCTACTAGCGGGAGAGGCACAGATACGCAGTATTTT.

This clonotype was detected only a few times. The chain recombines TRBV20-1 with TRBJ2-7; a weak D match, TRBD2 (5 bases). The CDR3 runs 12 residues. The germline gives CDR1 DFQATT, CDR2 SNEGSKA (reference sequence). V lost 3 bases and J 2 bases, leaving 8 bases between the germline ends. This CDR3 is CSASLGTYEQYF. The CDR3 nucleotides are TGCAGTGCTAGCCTCGGGACCTACGAGCAGTACTTC.

J is TRBJ2-1 and V is TRBV12-3 or TRBV12-4; 10 bases are shared with TRBD2. The CDR3 has 15 residues. V lost 2 bases, J lost 6 bases, and 4 bases stayed unmatched. For the CDR3, the DNA is TGTGCCAGCAGTTTACCAGCGGGAGGGCGCAATGAGCAGTTCTTC. Translation gives CASSLPAGGRNEQFF.

The gene calls are TRBV15 and TRBJ2-1; D unresolved. The J call may be faulty, since TRBJ2-7 better matches the DNA end. Germline assignment: CDR1 LNHNV and CDR2 YYDKDF (reference sequence). This CDR3 comprises 13 residues. This chain's CDR3 is CATSRLSIGEQYF. CDR3 nucleotide sequence: TGTGCCACCAGCAGACTAAGTATCGGCGAGCAGTACTTC.

This clonotype has only a few counts. CDR3 DNA: TGCAGCGTTGAAGATAGGCGTTATAAGACAGATACGCAGTATTTT. Its translation is CSVEDRRYKTDTQYF. The V gene is TRBV29-1, the J gene TRBJ2-3; D gene uncertain. This CDR3 comprises 15 residues. The V gene's germline CDR1 is SQVTM and CDR2 ANQGSEA. Trimming removed 0 bases at V and 3 bases at J, with 13 bases between.

The V and J genes are TRBV5-1 and TRBJ2-5, with 10 bases matching TRBD2. CDR3 length: 16 amino acids. Germline CDR1 is SGHRS and CDR2 is YFSETQ. The trim removed 0 bases at V and 4 bases at J, leaving 6 bases unmatched. The CDR3 bases are TGCGCCAGCAGCTTGGACCTAGCGGGAGTCTCAGAGACCCAGTACTTC. It encodes CASSLDLAGVSETQYF.

The chain uses TRBV6-5 and TRBJ2-1; 8 bases are a match to TRBD2. CDR3 length: 15 residues. The junction had 6 bases not matched to a gene; V was cut back by 0 bases and J by 8 bases. Germline CDR1 is MNHEY and CDR2 is SVGAGI. CDR3 in DNA: TGTGCCAGCAGTTACTCCGCGGGAGGAATGGATGAGCAGTTCTTC. Residues: CASSYSAGGMDEQFF.

This clonotype has more than one count but fewer than ten. This chain connects TRBV11-2 to TRBJ2-7; 9 bases are a match to TRBD2. V shed 5 bases and J 0 bases; nucleotides not matched to a gene: 5. This CDR3 is built from 15 residues. Germline CDR1 SGHAT, CDR2 FQNNGV. CDR3 bases: TGTGCCAGCAGCCCCAGCGGGAGGAGCTCCTACGAGCAGTACTTC. Amino acid sequence: CASSPSGRSSYEQYF.

CDR3 nucleotide sequence: TGTGCCAGCAGTTACGAGGTAGCGGGTGGCTACACCTTC. Its translation: CASSYEVAGGYTF. This chain uses TRBV6-5 with TRBJ1-2; no reliable D call. The V gene lost 2 bases and the J gene lost 7 bases, with 11 bases spanning the gap. This CDR3 contains 13 residues. Germline V lookup: CDR1 MNHEY, CDR2 SVGAGI.

This clonotype was counted between two and nine times. The gene calls are TRBV24-1 and TRBJ2-7; tentatively, D is TRBD2 (5 bases). The CDR3 runs to 13 residues. Germline-derived CDR1 and CDR2 are KGHDR and SFDVKD. Trimming cost V 0 bases and J 9 bases, with 11 bases left between them. The CDR3 spells CATSDLLRTGQYF. CDR3 in DNA: TGTGCCACCAGTGATTTGCTTAGGACTGGGCAGTACTTC.

This sequence joins TRBV28 and TRBJ2-7; weak D call: TRBD2 (7 bases). Germline CDR1 is MDHEN and CDR2 is SYDVKM. This CDR3 is 16 amino acids long. Between the trimmed V and J ends, which lost 3 bases and 0 bases, there was a span of 15 bases. CDR3 sequence (DNA): TGTGCCAGCAGTTTTGTGGGGGCGGGAGTCTCCTACGAGCAGTACTTC. It yields the protein CASSFVGAGVSYEQYF.

The chain links TRBV7-2 to TRBJ1-6, with unresolved D. V lost 2 bases to trimming and J lost 7 bases, with 9 bases between them. This CDR3 has 14 amino acids. Looked up from germline, CDR1 is SGHTA and CDR2 is FQGNSA. The CDR3 loop reads CASSLSPPNSPLHF. The DNA for the CDR3 is TGTGCCAGCAGCTTATCGCCCCCAAATTCACCCCTCCACTTT.